This TCR beta chain was profiled in a study of T-cell reconstitution after alpha-beta-depleted transplantation in children. Findings and limits, study-wide: Hyperexpanded clones declined; after one year, newly produced T cells mostly supplied diversity. Surviving recipient T cells and thymic progenitors underlay high day-60 TCRbeta diversity in some patients.

The CDR3 is 13 residues long. Germline lookup yields CDR1 MNHEY and CDR2 SMNVEV (reference sequence). The V end lost 6 bases, the J end lost 6 bases, and 15 bases lay between the germline ends. Details on this clonotype: The antigen is not known.

Researchers prepared the TCRbeta library using unique molecular identifiers, the study reports. TCRdb re-called the PCR reads through MiXCR, storing one row per CDR3 protein. Of around 700,000 distinct CDR3 sequences detected, roughly 13% appear once; the ten largest clones hold 0.65% to 0.9%. Sequencing used PBMCs, obtained before TCRalphabeta/CD19-depleted stem cell transplant. This TCR came from a girl aged 2-10 years with congenital amegakaryocytic thrombocytopenia, due to receive a stem cell transplant. The rearrangement links TRBV27 to TRBJ2-7; TRBD2 is a possible D gene (6 bases). CDR3 sequence: CASRPLPGGEQYF. CDR3 DNA: TGTGCCAGCAGACCCCTTCCCGGGGGCGAGCAGTACTTC.